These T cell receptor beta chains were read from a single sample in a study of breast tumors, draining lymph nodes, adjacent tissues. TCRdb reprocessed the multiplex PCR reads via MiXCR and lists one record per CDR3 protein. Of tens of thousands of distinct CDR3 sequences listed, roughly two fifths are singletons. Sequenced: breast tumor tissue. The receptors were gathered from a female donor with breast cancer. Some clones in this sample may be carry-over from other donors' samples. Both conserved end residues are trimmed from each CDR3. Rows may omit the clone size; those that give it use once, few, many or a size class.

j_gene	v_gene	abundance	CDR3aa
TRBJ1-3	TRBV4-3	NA	ASSQPTGTGNTIY
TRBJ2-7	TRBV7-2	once	ASSLPGTGQSSYEQY
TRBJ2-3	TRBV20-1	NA	SARGTSGMDTQY
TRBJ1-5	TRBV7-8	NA	ASSSLRDRGGQPQH
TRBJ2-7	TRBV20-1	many	SAREASGTGEQY
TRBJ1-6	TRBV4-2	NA	ASSQDIQGETYNSPLH
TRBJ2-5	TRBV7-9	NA	ASSYPGLAGGLQETQY
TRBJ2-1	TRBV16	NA	ASSQSGRESL
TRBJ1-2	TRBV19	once	ASSMAGQTNGYT
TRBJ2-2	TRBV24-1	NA	ATSEGDWAGELF
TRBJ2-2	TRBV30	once	AWRDRGYEQYFGPGTGELF
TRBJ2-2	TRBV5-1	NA	ASSYSGPNTGELF
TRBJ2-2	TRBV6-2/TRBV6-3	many	ASSYTDDTGELF
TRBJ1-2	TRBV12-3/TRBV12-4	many	ASSTESGWDGYT
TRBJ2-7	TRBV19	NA	ASSILPGNEQY
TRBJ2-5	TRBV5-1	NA	ASSSKRTSSEETQY
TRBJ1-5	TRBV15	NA	ATGAASSNQPQH
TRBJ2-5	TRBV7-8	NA	ASSGQGWETQY
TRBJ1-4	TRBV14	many	ASSPGRRATNEKLF
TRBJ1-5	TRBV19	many	ASSSSRGGNQPQH
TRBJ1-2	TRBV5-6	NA	ASSWVGLGNYGYT
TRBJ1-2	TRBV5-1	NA	ASSLGTAPSTDYGYT
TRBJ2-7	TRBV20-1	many	SARDVLGGTDD
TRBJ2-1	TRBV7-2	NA	ASSFDRGSYNEQF
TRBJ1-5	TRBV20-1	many	SANDGAIEPQH
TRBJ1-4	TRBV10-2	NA	ACRKEGELF